This T cell receptor (beta chain) was recovered during a study of Ad26.COV2.S vaccination and SARS-CoV-2 variants. Study-level background: Participants got Ad26.COV2.S intramuscularly, once or twice 56 days apart.

Study findings and constraints: For non-spike TCRs, breadth in vaccine recipients resembled that in placebo recipients.

Worth noting for this clone: Its antigen is as yet unknown.

Sequenced by immunoSEQ multiplex PCR; TCRdb stores in-frame clones only, minus some. The top ten clones hold 2.1% of a sample with about 320,000 clones, 70% to 90% of them seen once. The treatment is: around 19 received Ad26.COV2.S at low or high dose, single or two shots; about five received placebo; per-sample allocation not given. Repertoires come from day 63 after the first vaccine or placebo injection. The germline gives CDR1 SGHDT, CDR2 YYEEEE. J lost 3 bases, V lost 4 bases, and 4 bases had no gene match. This CDR3 region has 15 residues. The rearrangement joins TRBV5-6 to TRBJ2-7; 13 bases fit TRBD2. The clonotype was recovered from a person between 18 and 59 years old who received the Ad26.COV2.S COVID-19 vaccine or a placebo. This material consisted of peripheral blood, taken in a trial of Ad26.COV2.S vaccine versus placebo. Here the CDR3 reads CASSLWTSGGYEQYF. CDR3 in DNA: TGTGCCAGCAGCCTCTGGACTAGCGGGGGCTACGAGCAGTACTTC.